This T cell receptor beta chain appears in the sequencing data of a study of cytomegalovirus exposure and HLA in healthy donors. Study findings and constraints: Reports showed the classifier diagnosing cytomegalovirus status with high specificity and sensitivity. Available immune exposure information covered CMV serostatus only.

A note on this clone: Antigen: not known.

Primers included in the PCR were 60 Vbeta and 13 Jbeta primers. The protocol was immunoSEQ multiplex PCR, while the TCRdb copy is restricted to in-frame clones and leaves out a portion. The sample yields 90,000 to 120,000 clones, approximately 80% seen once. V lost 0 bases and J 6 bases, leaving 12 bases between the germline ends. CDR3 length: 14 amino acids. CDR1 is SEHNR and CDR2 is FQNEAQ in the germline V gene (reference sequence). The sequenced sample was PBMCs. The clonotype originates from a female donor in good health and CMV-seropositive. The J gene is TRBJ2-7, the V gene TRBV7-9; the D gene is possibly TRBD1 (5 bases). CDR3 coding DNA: TGTGCCAGCAGCTTAGCAGGGGTGGTGATCGAGCAGTACTTC. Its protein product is CASSLAGVVIEQYF.